The T cell receptor (beta chain) under discussion was sequenced for a study of T cell responses to AZD1222 COVID-19 vaccine. The wider study: Pooling was applied to second doses at about 4 or about 12 weeks.

Profiling relied on immunoSEQ multiplex PCR, and the TCRdb table lists in-frame clones only, not all of them. The sample has about 100,000 clones, around 83% seen once. Trimming cost V 6 bases and J 7 bases, with 9 bases left between them. The CDR3 length is 12 residues. Per germline, CDR1 MNHEY and CDR2 SVGAGI. Concerning this clone itself: Its antigen is currently unknown.

Whole-study findings and limits: Reportedly, close to half of spike-specific TCRs are directed against unmutated variant regions. A mostly white British donor set with more females was recruited, and clonal diversity was possibly underestimated. Samples come after the peak T cell response, not at day 14.

The origin of this receptor is an adult in good health. J is TRBJ1-4 and V is TRBV6-5; D might be TRBD1 (5 bases). The sequenced sample was peripheral blood, obtained on day 0 of AZD1222 vaccination. The DNA of the CDR3 is TGTGCCAGCAGCAGGGAGGGTGAAAAACTGTTTTTT. This sequence encodes CASSREGEKLFF.